Presented here are 20 T cell receptor beta chains from one specimen sequenced in a study of T cells after yellow fever vaccination. TCRdb redid the calling of the 5' RACE reads with MiXCR, one entry per CDR3 protein. The sample yields 200,000 to 300,000 distinct CDR3 sequences, about 3.9% seen once. The sequencing used PBMCs, collected 15 days after the yellow fever booster vaccination. The receptors shown here come from a man between 18 and 29 years old who received the YFV17D yellow fever vaccine.

This clonotype was observed many times. The V call is TRBV5-6, the J call TRBJ2-7; D perhaps matches TRBD1 (5 bases). The CDR3 is 13 amino acids. Germline V gene data show CDR1 as SGHDT and CDR2 as YYEEEE. Trimming took 4 bases from V and 4 from J, leaving 12 bases between them. CDR3 bases: TGTGCCAGCAGCAAAGATTCAGGGTACGAGCAGTACGTC. Translation gives CASSKDSGYEQYV.

This clonotype was recorded at least ten times. The CDR3 region has the DNA TGCGCCAGCAGCTCCACGACAGGCCACACTGTTCCTGAAGCTTTCTTT. This codes for CASSSTTGHTVPEAFF. The chain combines TRBV5-1 with TRBJ1-1; D perhaps matches TRBD1 (6 bases). Trimming took off 3 bases at V and 6 bases at J, with 21 bases between the two ends. Germline CDR1 SGHRS, CDR2 YFSETQ. The CDR3 length is 16 residues.

This clonotype appeared many times. The chain combines TRBV12-3 or TRBV12-4 with TRBJ2-1; 12 positions match TRBD2. The ends lost 6 bases at V and 5 bases at J; junction bases unmatched: 5. This CDR3 has 15 residues. CDR3 amino acids: CASRLTSGGNNEQFF. CDR3 coding DNA: TGTGCCAGCAGATTGACTAGCGGGGGAAACAATGAGCAGTTCTTC.

This clonotype was recorded a few times. This chain connects TRBV27 to TRBJ1-6; no definite D call. The CDR3 loop spans 15 amino acids. V lost 7 bases to trimming and J lost 7 bases, with 17 bases between them. The germline gives CDR1 MNHEY, CDR2 SMNVEV (reference sequence). The CDR3 sequence: CASTPISRLNSPLHF. The DNA of the CDR3 is TGTGCCAGCACCCCGATCTCCAGGCTAAATTCACCCCTCCACTTT.

In its sample, this clonotype was seen many times. J is TRBJ2-2 and V is TRBV4-1, with D unresolved. The germline gives CDR1 MGHRA, CDR2 YSYEKL. V was trimmed by 0 bases and J by 2 bases, leaving 7 bases between them. The CDR3 runs to 15 residues. The CDR3 DNA follows: TGCGCCAGCAGCCAAGAGGGGATTAACACCGGGGAGCTGTTTTTT. The encoded protein is CASSQEGINTGELFF.

Comment on this clonotype: Possible read error: a much larger clone is one base away. The chain joins TRBV4-1 to TRBJ2-5; D gene uncertain. From germline, CDR1 is MGHRA and CDR2 YSYEKL. CDR3 length equals 15 residues. The V end was cut by 4 bases, the J end by 3 bases, with 15 bases between. The CDR3 loop is CASSPWPLGKETQYF. The CDR3 bases are TGCGCCAGCAGCCCCTGGCCGCTGGGCAAAGAGACCCAGTACTTC.

The table lists this clonotype with many counts. The chain recombines TRBV29-1 with TRBJ2-2; 7 bases match TRBD1. With V trimmed by 1 base and J by 4 bases, 3 bases remained unmatched. Germline lookup yields CDR1 SQVTM and CDR2 ANQGSEA. This CDR3 has 14 amino acids. This CDR3 reads CSVEAHRGTGELFF. The CDR3 DNA sequence: TGCAGCGTTGAAGCGCACAGGGGCACCGGGGAGCTGTTTTTT.

Many counts were recorded for this clonotype. CDR3 residues: CASSLSHEGGWTDTQYF. In DNA, the CDR3 is TGTGCCAGCAGTTTATCGCATGAGGGCGGCTGGACAGATACGCAGTATTTT. The chain employs TRBV27 and TRBJ2-3; D perhaps matches TRBD2 (5 bases). Germline V gene data show CDR1 as MNHEY and CDR2 as SMNVEV (reference sequence). V was trimmed by 0 bases and J by 3 bases, leaving 16 bases between them. The CDR3 has 17 amino acids.

A remark on this clonotype: A much larger clone differs from this one at a single base, so this may be a read error. The rearrangement links TRBV4-1 to TRBJ2-3, with D tentatively TRBD1 (5 bases). The CDR3 runs 15 residues. Germline-derived CDR1 and CDR2 are MGHRA and YSYEKL. The chain's CDR3 is CASSQVGQGTGTQYF. The CDR3 coding sequence is TGCGCCAGCAGCCAAGTCGGGCAGGGCACAGGTACGCAGTATTTT.

This clonotype appeared many times. The DNA of the CDR3 is TGTGCCAGCCGCCCAGCCGGGACAGAGAACTATGGCTACACCTTC. Translating gives CASRPAGTENYGYTF. The rearrangement joins TRBV7-2 to TRBJ1-2; 7 bases are a match to TRBD1. CDR1 and CDR2 from the germline V gene are SGHTA and FQGNSA. V dropped 8 bases and J dropped 2; count of bases not matched to a gene: 11. This CDR3 contains 15 residues.

This clonotype was seen at least ten times. Here the CDR3 reads CASSLVVGLPGNNSPLHF. The CDR3 nucleotides read TGTGCCAGCAGCTTAGTTGTCGGCCTACCTGGGAATAATTCACCCCTCCACTTT. This chain connects TRBV7-9 to TRBJ1-6; unclear D gene. Deletions cut 1 base from V and 5 bases from J, with 18 bases between. Germline CDR1 and CDR2: SEHNR and FQNEAQ (reference sequence). This CDR3 is 18 amino acids long. Variable domain in full (rest from reference TRBV7-9 and TRBJ1-6): DTGVSQNPRHKITKRGQNVTFRCDPISEHNRLYWYRQTLGQGPEFLTYFQNEAQLEKSRLLSDRFSAERPKGSFSTLEIQRTEQGDSAMYLCASSLVVGLPGNNSPLHFGNGTRLTVT.

This clonotype was found many times. The J gene is TRBJ1-1, the V gene TRBV7-6; D is unclear. V shed 5 bases and J shed 5 bases, with 12 bases lying between them. CDR1 and CDR2 (germline): SGHVS, FNYEAQ. CDR3 size: 13 residues. CDR3 loop: CASSQGRGTEAFF. As DNA, the CDR3 is TGTGCCAGCAGCCAAGGACGGGGAACTGAAGCTTTCTTT.

This clonotype was found many times. The chain joins TRBV7-2 to TRBJ2-5, with 11 bases lining up with TRBD2. The CDR3 sequence is 16 residues long. V was clipped by 2 bases and J by 5 bases; unmatched bases: 7. The germline CDR1 and CDR2 sequences are SGHTA and FQGNSA. The CDR3 spells CASSLFLAGGGETQYF. The CDR3 bases are TGTGCCAGCAGCTTATTCCTAGCGGGGGGCGGGGAGACCCAGTACTTC.

This clonotype showed up many times. The rearrangement links TRBV7-9 to TRBJ2-3, with D possibly TRBD1 on 5 matching bases. V lost 5 bases and J 3 bases, leaving 15 bases between the germline ends. The CDR3 consists of 15 residues. Germline CDR1 is SEHNR and CDR2 is FQNEAQ (reference sequence). In DNA, the CDR3 is TGTGCCAGCAGCCCCTCTGGGGCCCGGACAGATACGCAGTATTTT. This encodes CASSPSGARTDTQYF.

This clonotype was observed at least ten times. The genes are TRBV19 and TRBJ2-1, with D possibly called TRBD1 or TRBD2 (6 bases each). Trimming pared 2 bases from V and 4 bases from J, leaving 12 bases between. There are 15 residues in the CDR3. Germline loops: CDR1 LNHDA, CDR2 SQIVND (reference sequence). The chain's CDR3 is CASSILGGQYNEQFF. In nucleotides, the CDR3 is TGTGCCAGTAGTATACTGGGGGGCCAATACAATGAGCAGTTCTTC.

This clonotype was observed many times. V usage is TRBV7-9 and J usage is TRBJ2-1; no firm D call. CDR1 and CDR2 from the germline V gene are SEHNR and FQNEAQ (reference sequence). The CDR3 has 12 residues. V dropped 4 bases and J dropped 8 bases, with 9 bases sitting between them. The CDR3 spells CASSSGTYEQFF. The CDR3 region has the DNA TGTGCCAGCAGCTCCGGAACCTATGAGCAGTTCTTC.

This clonotype was counted ten times or more. The rearrangement links TRBV20-1 to TRBJ2-4; D unclear. V lost 6 bases to trimming and J lost 7 bases, with 16 bases between them. The CDR3 consists of 13 residues. Germline V CDR1 and CDR2: DFQATT, SNEGSKA (reference sequence). DNA of the CDR3: TGCAGTGCCGGAGCGAGCTCAAGGAACATTCAGTACTTC. Its protein product is CSAGASSRNIQYF.

In its sample, this clonotype was seen many times. The chain employs TRBV7-2 and TRBJ2-7; possible D gene TRBD2, 5 bases. This CDR3 is built from 13 residues. From germline, CDR1 is SGHTA and CDR2 FQGNSA. V was trimmed by 4 bases and J by 7 bases, leaving 14 bases between them. The CDR3 sequence: CASSSRRGSEQYV. The CDR3 DNA reads TGTGCCAGCAGCTCGCGTCGGGGAAGTGAGCAGTACGTC.

This clonotype has at least ten counts. J is TRBJ2-7 and V is TRBV20-1; the D gene is possibly TRBD1 (6 bases). The germline gives CDR1 DFQATT, CDR2 SNEGSKA (reference sequence). V was shortened by 6 bases and J by 0 bases, with 12 bases between the two germline ends. The CDR3 is 13 residues long. The CDR3 DNA reads TGCAGTGCCGGCACAGGGCCCTCCTACGAGCAGTACTTC. This translates into CSAGTGPSYEQYF.

This clonotype came up many times. The rearrangement links TRBV27 to TRBJ2-5; D is uncertain. This CDR3 region has 14 residues. CDR1 is MNHEY and CDR2 is SMNVEV in the germline V gene (reference sequence). V gave up 5 bases and J gave up 5 bases, with 15 bases separating them. The CDR3 bases are TGTGCCAGCAGTCCGGGCATGGGGTATGAGACCCAGTACTTC. Encoded protein: CASSPGMGYETQYF.